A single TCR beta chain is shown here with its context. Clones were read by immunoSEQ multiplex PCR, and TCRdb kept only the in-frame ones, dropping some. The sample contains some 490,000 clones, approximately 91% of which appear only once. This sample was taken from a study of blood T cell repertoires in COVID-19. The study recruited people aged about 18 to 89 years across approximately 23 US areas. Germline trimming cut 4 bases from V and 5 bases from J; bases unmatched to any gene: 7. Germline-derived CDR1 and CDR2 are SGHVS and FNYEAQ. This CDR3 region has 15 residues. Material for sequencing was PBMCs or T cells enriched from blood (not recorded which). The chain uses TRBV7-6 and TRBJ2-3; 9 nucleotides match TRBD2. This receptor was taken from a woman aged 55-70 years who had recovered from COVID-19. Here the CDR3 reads CASSSAGGLGDTQYF. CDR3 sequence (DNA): TGTGCCAGCAGCTCCGCGGGGGGGCTTGGAGATACGCAGTATTTT.